A selection of T cell receptor beta chains follows, all from one sample in a study of a mutant IDH1 vaccine in newly diagnosed glioma. Here immunoSEQ multiplex PCR was the method, and the copy in TCRdb shows in-frame clones only, minus some. The data show 60,000 to 65,000 clones, around 86% seen once. These receptors have no identified antigens. Sequenced here: PBMCs, sampled from a glioma patient whose treatment included an IDH1 peptide vaccine. The receptors derive from a man younger than 40 with glioma. Both conserved end residues are part of each CDR3. The D gene is left open where the match is weak. Where a row states a size, it is once, few, many or the class of an expanded clone; other rows omit it.

few,TRBV15,TRBJ1-1,NA,TGTGCCACCAGCATCCCGTCCCCTAACACTGAAGCTTTCTTT,CATSIPSPNTEAFF
NA,TRBV7-9,TRBJ1-5,NA,TGTGCCAGCAGCCTAGGGGGGGCTTGGGATCAGCCCCAGCATTTT,CASSLGGAWDQPQHF
few,TRBV28,TRBJ1-2,NA,TGTGCCAGCAGTCACGCCTCCCGTCCTAACTATGGCTACACCTTC,CASSHASRPNYGYTF
NA,TRBV10-2,TRBJ1-1,NA,TGCGCCAGCAGATTACAGAGACTGAACACTGAAGCTTTCTTT,CASRLQRLNTEAFF
NA,TRBV5-1,TRBJ1-2,NA,TGCGCCAGCAGCTTGGAGGGGCGGCATGGCTACACCTTC,CASSLEGRHGYTF
NA,TRBV15,TRBJ1-2,NA,TGTGCCACCAGCCCCGACGCGGGGGCGGGGGGCTACACCTTC,CATSPDAGAGGYTF
few,TRBV6-1,TRBJ1-4,NA,TGTGCCAGCAGGAAAAGGGAACGAAGGAATGAAAAACTGTTTTTT,CASRKRERRNEKLFF
NA,TRBV19,TRBJ1-6,NA,TGTGCCAGTAGTATAGTCGGGGGACCCCTCCACTTT,CASSIVGGPLHF
NA,TRBV19,TRBJ2-7,TRBD2,TGTGCCAGTAGTCAAGAGGCGGGGGCCTACGAGCAGTACTTC,CASSQEAGAYEQYF
NA,TRBV7-9,TRBJ2-5,NA,TGTGCCAGCAGCTTAACTGACCGTATCAGTCGGGGGGAGACCCAGTACTTC,CASSLTDRISRGETQYF
NA,TRBV27,TRBJ1-5,NA,TGTGCCAGCAGTTTATCGGGCGGGTGGACGGATTATAGCAATCAGCCCCAGCATTTT,CASSLSGGWTDYSNQPQHF
NA,TRBV7-7,TRBJ2-7,TRBD2,TGTGCCAGCAGCTTAGGGACTAGCGGAACCTACGAGCAGTACTTC,CASSLGTSGTYEQYF
NA,TRBV5-1,TRBJ2-1,NA,TGCGCCAGCAGCTCGTCAGAGCCCTACAATGAGCAGTTCTTC,CASSSSEPYNEQFF
NA,TRBV9,TRBJ2-4,TRBD2,TGTGCCAGCAGCGTAGGTCCTAGCGGGGGAAACATTCAGTACTTC,CASSVGPSGGNIQYF
once,TRBV15,TRBJ2-3,NA,TGTGCCACCAGCAGAGCGCGAGATACGCAGTATTTT,CATSRARDTQYF
NA,TRBV19,TRBJ1-5,NA,TGTGCCAGTAGTATCATATGGGGCAATCAGCCCCAGCATTTT,CASSIIWGNQPQHF
NA,TRBV9,TRBJ1-1,NA,TGTGCCAGCAGCGCGTTCAAGGGAGCTCTGAACACTGAAGCTTTCTTT,CASSAFKGALNTEAFF
NA,TRBV19,TRBJ1-5,TRBD1,TGTGCCAGTAGTAAGTCGGGACAGTTAGCAAATCAGCCCCAGCATTTT,CASSKSGQLANQPQHF
NA,TRBV27,TRBJ1-2,NA,TGTGCCAGCAGTCTCTTACCTTTAGGAGTCTATGGCTACACCTTC,CASSLLPLGVYGYTF
NA,TRBV19,TRBJ1-3,NA,TGTGCCAGTAGCGATCCCGGAGTTGTCTCTGGAAACACCATATATTTT,CASSDPGVVSGNTIYF
once,TRBV11-2,TRBJ1-1,NA,TGTGCCAGCAGCCGATCCCGCCTAACTGAAGCTTTCTTT,CASSRSRLTEAFF
NA,TRBV9,TRBJ1-5,NA,TGTGCCAGCAGCGTAGGAGGAAATAGCAATCAGCCCCAGCATTTT,CASSVGGNSNQPQHF
once,TRBV7-8,TRBJ1-2,TRBD1,TGTGCCAGCAGCTTCACAAGACAGGGGTACTATGGCTACACCTTC,CASSFTRQGYYGYTF
NA,TRBV5-5,TRBJ1-2,NA,TGTGCCAGCAGCACCCAGGGCTATGGCTACACCTTC,CASSTQGYGYTF
NA,TRBV5-4,TRBJ1-6,TRBD1,TGTGCCAGCAGCGCGGACAGGGGAGGCTATAATTCACCCCTCCACTTT,CASSADRGGYNSPLHF
few,TRBV7-9,TRBJ2-7,TRBD1,TGTGCCAGCAGCTCCTCCGGGACAGAGGCCTACGAGCAGTACTTC,CASSSSGTEAYEQYF
NA,TRBV19,TRBJ1-3,NA,TGTGCCAGTAGTAGGAACTCGGGACGGAGTTATGGGCCGATGGGAAACACCATATATTTT,CASSRNSGRSYGPMGNTIYF
NA,TRBV5-4,TRBJ1-3,TRBD1,TGTGCCAGCAGCGCCGCAGGGGGTACTGGAAACACCATATATTTT,CASSAAGGTGNTIYF
NA,TRBV19,TRBJ2-2,NA,TGTGCCAGTAGGAACTTGAACACCGGGGAGCTGTTTTTT,CASRNLNTGELFF
few,TRBV19,TRBJ1-1,TRBD1,TGTGCCAGTCAGACCAACGACAGGGAGTGGGGTGAAGCTTTCTTT,CASQTNDREWGEAFF
NA,TRBV7-8,TRBJ1-5,TRBD1,TGTGCCAGCAGCAAGGACAGGGGGCAACGGCAGCCCCAGCATTTT,CASSKDRGQRQPQHF
NA,TRBV6-6,TRBJ2-4,TRBD1,TGTGCCAGCACCCCGGGACAGGGGGCCAAAAACATTCAGTACTTC,CASTPGQGAKNIQYF
NA,TRBV7-9,TRBJ1-4,NA,TGTGCCAGCAGCTTAGGGGATACGAGACTTCGAGAAAAACTGTTTTTT,CASSLGDTRLREKLFF
few,TRBV28,TRBJ1-2,NA,TGTGCCAGCAGTTCCCTAGACGTCTATGGCTACACCTTC,CASSSLDVYGYTF
NA,TRBV4-1,TRBJ2-5,NA,TGCGCCAGCAGCCCCAGTCCGCCGGAGACCCAGTACTTC,CASSPSPPETQYF
NA,TRBV20-1,TRBJ1-2,NA,TGCAGTGCTAGTAATATGGACAGCTCCTACTTC,CSASNMDSSYF
NA,TRBV10-1,TRBJ2-7,NA,TGCGCCAGCAGTGACAGCTCCTACGAGCAGTACTTC,CASSDSSYEQYF
NA,TRBV6-1,TRBJ2-1,NA,TGTGCCAGCAGTGAAGGGGACTCGGGTTTGTACAATGAGCAGTTCTTC,CASSEGDSGLYNEQFF
NA,TRBV11-2,TRBJ2-5,TRBD2,TGTGCCAGCAGCTTAGTGACCGGAACTAGCGGGGGGGCCAAAGAGACCCAGTACTTC,CASSLVTGTSGGAKETQYF
NA,TRBV27,TRBJ2-7,NA,TGTGCCAGCAGTAAACGGAGGGACTCCCACGAGCAGTACTTC,CASSKRRDSHEQYF
few,TRBV20-1,TRBJ1-4,NA,TGCAGTGCTAGTCGTGCTGAAAAACTGTTTTTT,CSASRAEKLFF
NA,TRBV19,TRBJ1-2,NA,TGTGCCAGTAGTATACCCGGGCGGAGCTATGGCTACACCTTC,CASSIPGRSYGYTF
NA,TRBV4-1,TRBJ2-7,TRBD2,TGCGCCAGCAGCCAGCATACTAGCGGGGGTTACGAGCAGTACTTC,CASSQHTSGGYEQYF
NA,TRBV19,TRBJ2-2,NA,TGTGCCAGTAGTATCAGGGGCACCGGGGAGCTGTTTTTT,CASSIRGTGELFF
NA,TRBV11-2,TRBJ2-1,TRBD2,TGTGCCAGCAGCTTAGCGGGAACTAGCGGGGGGTCGAGGAATGAGCAGTTCTTC,CASSLAGTSGGSRNEQFF
NA,TRBV5-1,TRBJ1-5,NA,TGCGCCAGCAGCTTGGTGGGTAACCAGCCCCAGCATTTT,CASSLVGNQPQHF